This T cell receptor (beta chain) was recovered during a study of a mutant IDH1 vaccine in newly diagnosed glioma. The germline gives CDR1 MNHEY, CDR2 SVGAGI. V was shortened by 6 bases and J by 1 base, with 16 bases between the two germline ends. CDR3 length: 15 amino acids. The time point is: week 35, safety follow-up. Mutant IDH1 20-mer peptide, at 300 ug, made up each vaccine dose, with topical imiquimod. There were new WHO grade 3 or 4 astrocytomas in the donors, and these were IDH1-mutant and ATRX-lost. Notes on this clone: No antigen is known for it.

Data came from immunoSEQ multiplex PCR; TCRdb stores just in-frame clones and leaves some out. The sample includes around 31,000 clones, roughly 78% seen only once; the top ten take over 9%. Regarding the study as a whole: Immune responses arising from the vaccine appeared in around 92% of patients.

Source: PBMCs, taken from a glioma patient whose treatment included an IDH1 peptide vaccine. V is TRBV6-5 and J is TRBJ2-7, with D perhaps TRBD1 (5 bases). This receptor was identified in a woman in her forties with glioma. The CDR3 loop reads CASRPKGLVSYEQYF. The CDR3 nucleotides are TGTGCCAGCAGGCCCAAGGGGTTGGTTTCCTACGAGCAGTACTTC.